This is a list of T cell receptor beta chains from one sample in a study of T cells in Graves' hyperthyroidism and ophthalmopathy. A single record per CDR3 protein comes from TCRdb applying MiXCR to the multiplex PCR reads. The table includes about 610,000 distinct CDR3 sequences, 14% to 15% detected once. The sequenced sample was blood. Receptor source: a middle-aged woman with Graves' ophthalmopathy. CDR3s include the opening cysteine and the closing phenylalanine or tryptophan. A D gene is named only where the DNA matches it firmly. Not every row has a clone size; where given, it reads once, few, many or a size class.

-	TRBV24-1	TRBJ1-1	few	CATSDGPSMNTEAFF	TGTGCCACCAGTGATGGGCCGAGCATGAACACTGAAGCTTTCTTT
-	TRBV29-1	TRBJ2-5	-	CSVSFPGPETQYF	TGCAGCGTTAGTTTCCCTGGCCCGGAGACCCAGTACTTC
TRBD1	TRBV7-9	TRBJ2-7	-	CANSQDRGLSYEQYF	TGTGCCAACAGCCAAGACAGGGGGTTATCCTACGAGCAGTACTTC
-	TRBV2	TRBJ1-3	many	CASSDRRNTIYF	TGTGCCAGCAGTGATCGGAGAAACACCATATATTTT
TRBD1	TRBV12-3/TRBV12-4	TRBJ2-7	many	CASRPGTGSYEQYF	TGTGCCAGCAGACCCGGGACAGGTTCCTACGAGCAGTACTTC
TRBD1	TRBV29-1	TRBJ2-2	many	CSAQTGGFTGELFF	TGCAGCGCCCAGACAGGGGGTTTCACCGGGGAGCTGTTTTTT
TRBD1	TRBV19	TRBJ1-1	many	CASSNRQGAGTEAFF	TGTGCCAGTAGTAATCGACAGGGCGCTGGCACTGAAGCTTTCTTT
TRBD2	TRBV2	TRBJ2-4	few	CASRGTSGYPDIQYF	TGTGCCAGCAGGGGGACTAGCGGGTACCCTGACATTCAGTACTTC
-	TRBV7-2	TRBJ2-7	many	CASSLVTGVSREQYF	TGTGCCAGCAGCTTAGTCACGGGAGTCTCGCGCGAGCAGTACTTC
-	TRBV12-3/TRBV12-4	TRBJ2-5	many	CASSLGGLLQETQYF	TGTGCCAGCAGTTTAGGCGGACTACTACAAGAGACCCAGTACTTC
TRBD1	TRBV28	TRBJ2-7	once	CATTDREYEQYF	TGTGCCACCACGGACAGGGAGTACGAGCAGTACTTC
-	TRBV28	TRBJ2-7	many	CASSLSYAGSYEQYF	TGTGCCAGCAGTTTATCCTATGCGGGAAGCTACGAGCAGTACTTC
TRBD2	TRBV11-3	TRBJ2-5	few	CASSLFSSGTFQETQYF	TGTGCCAGCAGCTTATTTAGTAGCGGGACTTTTCAAGAGACCCAGTACTTC
-	TRBV24-1	TRBJ2-7	many	CATSSSRGRGSYEQYF	TGTGCCACCAGCTCATCCAGGGGAAGGGGCTCCTACGAGCAGTACTTC
-	TRBV7-2	TRBJ2-5	many	CASRALGGRETQYF	TGTGCCAGCAGAGCTCTTGGGGGCCGCGAGACCCAGTACTTC
TRBD1	TRBV6-1	TRBJ1-1	many	CASSEPDRGRSEAFF	TGTGCCAGCAGTGAACCAGACAGGGGGCGGTCTGAAGCTTTCTTT
-	TRBV11-2	TRBJ2-5	-	CASSEQGAQYF	TGTGCCAGCAGCGAACAAGGGGCCCAGTACTTC
TRBD2	TRBV5-1	TRBJ2-7	few	CASRLAGPSYEQYF	TGCGCCAGCAGACTAGCGGGCCCCAGCTACGAGCAGTACTTC
TRBD1	TRBV6-5	TRBJ2-7	many	CASRGQGFYEQYF	TGTGCCAGCAGGGGACAGGGATTCTACGAGCAGTACTTC
-	TRBV20-1	TRBJ2-7	many	CSARVQADREQYF	TGCAGTGCTAGAGTACAGGCGGATCGCGAGCAGTACTTC
TRBD2	TRBV4-1	TRBJ2-7	many	CASSQSSAGGYEQYF	TGCGCCAGCAGCCAAAGTTCCGCGGGAGGCTACGAGCAGTACTTC
TRBD2	TRBV27	TRBJ2-5	many	CASSRQGGTSGSRETQYF	TGTGCCAGCAGTCGGCAGGGAGGGACTAGCGGGAGCCGCGAGACCCAGTACTTC
TRBD1	TRBV12-3/TRBV12-4	TRBJ2-7	-	CASSPTDRGVGEQYF	TGTGCCAGCAGTCCCACGGACAGGGGTGTAGGCGAGCAGTACTTC
TRBD1	TRBV6-2/TRBV6-3	TRBJ1-5	-	CASGFQGVHF	TGTGCCAGCGGGTTTCAGGGGGTACATTTT
-	TRBV15	TRBJ2-7	-	CATSREGRGAQYF	TGTGCCACCAGCAGAGAGGGTCGGGGGGCGCAGTACTTC
-	TRBV20-1	TRBJ1-1	few	CSVSTVHTEAFF	TGCAGTGTCTCGACAGTCCACACTGAAGCTTTCTTT
-	TRBV4-1	TRBJ1-1	-	CASSQPTENTEAFF	TGCGCCAGCAGCCAACCGACAGAGAACACTGAAGCTTTCTTT
-	TRBV9	TRBJ2-7	few	CASSVDYTIDEQYF	TGTGCCAGCAGCGTAGATTACACCATCGACGAGCAGTACTTC
-	TRBV6-2/TRBV6-3	TRBJ1-1	few	CASSWEVQAEAFF	TGTGCCAGCAGTTGGGAGGTTCAGGCTGAAGCTTTCTTT
TRBD1	TRBV12-3/TRBV12-4	TRBJ1-5	many	CASSFSTGLWGNQPQHF	TGTGCCAGCAGTTTCTCGACAGGGCTTTGGGGCAATCAGCCCCAGCATTTT
-	TRBV12-3/TRBV12-4	TRBJ2-5	-	CASSLGVYEQYFGPETQYF	-
-	TRBV28	TRBJ2-5	many	CASTPWPVQETQYF	TGTGCCAGCACCCCCTGGCCTGTACAAGAGACCCAGTACTTC
-	TRBV6-2/TRBV6-3	TRBJ2-2	many	CASSWDGRNTGELFF	TGTGCCAGCAGCTGGGACGGAAGGAACACCGGGGAGCTGTTTTTT
-	TRBV11-2	TRBJ2-5	many	CASSLSGDETQYF	TGTGCCAGCAGCTTGTCCGGGGATGAGACCCAGTACTTC
-	TRBV6-1	TRBJ1-5	many	CASSDQGIDQPQHF	TGTGCCAGCAGTGATCAGGGGATCGATCAGCCCCAGCATTTT
TRBD1	TRBV12-5	TRBJ1-1	-	CASGLDRRDRGSNTEAFF	TGTGCTAGTGGTTTGGACCGCCGGGACAGGGGGAGTAACACTGAAGCTTTCTTT
-	TRBV6-2/TRBV6-3	TRBJ1-6	many	CASSYSTESSYNSPLHF	TGTGCCAGCAGTTACTCGACGGAGAGCTCCTATAATTCACCCCTCCACTTT
-	TRBV12-3/TRBV12-4	TRBJ2-4	many	CASSLQKNIQYF	TGTGCCAGCAGTTTGCAAAAAAACATTCAGTACTTC
-	TRBV20-1	TRBJ2-7	many	CSARGHLDYEQYF	TGCAGTGCTAGAGGCCATCTAGATTACGAGCAGTACTTC
-	TRBV5-1	TRBJ2-2	few	CASSRDSPNTGELFF	TGCGCCAGCAGCCGGGACTCACCGAACACCGGGGAGCTGTTTTTT
-	TRBV5-1	TRBJ1-2	few	CASSQSLGAYGYTF	TGCGCCAGCAGCCAATCCCTCGGGGCCTATGGCTACACCTTC
-	TRBV29-1	TRBJ2-6	once	CSVLSGANALTF	TGCAGCGTCCTCTCAGGGGCCAACGCCCTGACTTTC
-	TRBV25-1	TRBJ1-1	-	CASSAPFGGTEAFF	TGTGCCAGCAGTGCTCCCTTCGGGGGGACTGAAGCTTTCTTT
TRBD2	TRBV5-1	TRBJ2-5	few	CASSWRLAEETQYF	TGCGCCAGCAGCTGGCGACTAGCGGAAGAGACCCAGTACTTC
TRBD1	TRBV19	TRBJ1-1	many	CASSPFRDSPRSMNTEAFF	TGTGCCAGTAGTCCTTTTAGGGACAGCCCAAGAAGTATGAACACTGAAGCTTTCTTT
-	TRBV28	TRBJ2-7	many	CAGSSSPLEQYF	TGTGCCGGCAGTAGCTCCCCCCTCGAGCAGTACTTC
-	TRBV7-3	TRBJ2-5	many	CASSFGSGGPETQYF	TGTGCCAGCAGCTTTGGGTCTGGCGGGCCAGAGACCCAGTACTTC
-	TRBV19	TRBJ1-2	-	CASSRLNPYGYTF	TGTGCCAGTAGTCGTCTGAACCCCTATGGCTACACCTTC
TRBD1	TRBV28	TRBJ2-4	many	CASSSGQGGIQYF	TGTGCCAGCAGTTCCGGACAGGGAGGCATTCAGTACTTC
TRBD2	TRBV27	TRBJ2-7	many	CASSSSGRYGEQYF	TGTGCCAGCAGTTCCAGCGGGAGATATGGCGAGCAGTACTTC
-	TRBV28	TRBJ1-2	many	CASSPQVDYGYTF	TGTGCCAGCAGCCCACAGGTGGACTATGGCTACACCTTC
-	TRBV4-1	TRBJ2-5	-	CASSQAAGLEETQCF	TGCGCCAGCAGCCAAGCAGCAGGCTTAGAAGAGACCCAGTGCTTC
-	TRBV11-2	TRBJ2-7	-	CASSPWKGTDYEQYF	TGTGCCAGCAGTCCTTGGAAAGGGACTGACTACGAGCAGTACTTC
-	TRBV7-3	TRBJ2-2	many	CASSLTNEGGELFF	TGTGCCAGCAGTCTTACCAACGAGGGCGGGGAGCTGTTTTTT
-	TRBV12-3/TRBV12-4	TRBJ1-3	few	CASSYRISGNTIYF	TGTGCCAGCAGCTATCGGATTTCTGGAAACACCATATATTTT
-	TRBV28	TRBJ1-1	-	CASSFFYGGEAFF	TGTGCCAGCAGTTTTTTTTACGGGGGCGAAGCTTTCTTT
TRBD2	TRBV6-5	TRBJ2-5	many	CASSWGRETRGETQYF	TGTGCCAGCAGTTGGGGGAGGGAGACCCGGGGTGAGACCCAGTACTTC
-	TRBV9	TRBJ2-5	many	CASSGARSPEETQYF	TGTGCCAGCAGCGGGGCTAGATCCCCAGAGGAGACCCAGTACTTC
-	TRBV28	TRBJ2-7	few	CASSSGSRGTYEQYF	TGTGCCAGCAGTTCGGGCTCCAGGGGTACGTACGAGCAGTACTTC